This T cell receptor (beta chain) was profiled in a study of OX40 agonist ivuxolimab in advanced cancers. Using immunoSEQ multiplex PCR, the repertoire was profiled, and TCRdb retains in-frame clones only, with some absent. The sample has around 59,000 clones, approximately 89% seen once. The germline V and J ends were trimmed by 0 bases and 2 bases, with 10 bases remaining between them. This CDR3 is 15 amino acids long. Germline V gives CDR1 LGHNA, CDR2 YSLEER. In its sample, this clone was seen once. The rearrangement links TRBV4-3 to TRBJ1-2; D not certain. The sequencing here drew on CD4+ or CD8+ T cells sorted from blood, taken in a trial of the OX40 agonist ivuxolimab. The receptor was derived from an adult with an advanced solid tumor such as melanoma, head and neck, liver or kidney cancer. The CDR3 sequence is CASSQDPRQNYGYTF. The DNA of the CDR3 is TGCGCCAGCAGCCAAGACCCTCGGCAGAACTATGGCTACACCTTC.